These T cell receptor beta chains were read from a single sample in a study of T cells in tumors after PD-1 blockade. Sequencing was performed with immunoSEQ multiplex PCR; in TCRdb, only in-frame clones are kept and a portion is missing. Among some 8,200 clones listed, about 62% were seen once. Material: tumor tissue, obtained after anti-PD-1 treatment. The receptors here all came from a human donor with basal cell carcinoma. Both conserved end residues are part of each CDR3. Each record gives: CDR3 protein, CDR3 DNA, V gene, J gene, clone size, D gene. D genes are given only for firm matches. Only part of the rows carry a size: once, few, many, or a class if the clone is expanded.

cdr3_aa: CAWKERGGSNTGELFF
cdr3_nt: TGTGCCTGGAAAGAGCGGGGGGGCTCGAACACCGGGGAGCTGTTTTTT
v_call: TRBV30
j_call: TRBJ2-2
clone_size: -
d_call: TRBD2

cdr3_aa: CASSQDRGSSYNSPLHF
cdr3_nt: TGTGCCAGCAGCCAAGATCGTGGGAGCTCCTATAATTCACCCCTCCACTTT
v_call: TRBV4-2
j_call: TRBJ1-6
clone_size: -
d_call: -

cdr3_aa: CASSKVGGINEQFF
cdr3_nt: TGTGCCAGCAGCAAAGTGGGGGGCATCAATGAGCAGTTCTTC
v_call: TRBV21-1
j_call: TRBJ2-1
clone_size: -
d_call: -

cdr3_aa: CSAMGAYEQYF
cdr3_nt: TGCAGTGCTATGGGGGCCTACGAGCAGTACTTC
v_call: TRBV20-1
j_call: TRBJ2-7
clone_size: medium-sized
d_call: -

cdr3_aa: CASSLTPGQGSYNEQFF
cdr3_nt: TGTGCCAGCAGCTTGACCCCGGGACAGGGGTCCTACAATGAGCAGTTCTTC
v_call: TRBV5-5
j_call: TRBJ2-1
clone_size: few
d_call: TRBD1

cdr3_aa: CASSSDRAQPQHF
cdr3_nt: TGTGCCAGCAGCTCGGACAGGGCCCAGCCCCAGCATTTT
v_call: TRBV7-2
j_call: TRBJ1-5
clone_size: -
d_call: TRBD1

cdr3_aa: CASSRGTGGVQPQHF
cdr3_nt: TGTGCCAGCAGCCGAGGGACAGGGGGTGTTCAGCCCCAGCATTTT
v_call: TRBV7-9
j_call: TRBJ1-5
clone_size: few
d_call: TRBD1

cdr3_aa: CASSPTGSFTNYGYTF
cdr3_nt: TGTGCCAGCAGCCCGACAGGGTCTTTCACTAACTATGGCTACACCTTC
v_call: TRBV4-2
j_call: TRBJ1-2
clone_size: -
d_call: TRBD1

cdr3_aa: CASSFRGSARSYEQYF
cdr3_nt: TGTGCCAGCAGTTTCCGCGGGAGCGCCCGCTCCTACGAGCAGTACTTC
v_call: TRBV28
j_call: TRBJ2-7
clone_size: -
d_call: TRBD2

cdr3_aa: CASSFAGGRGQETQYF
cdr3_nt: TGTGCCAGCAGCTTTGCGGGCGGGCGGGGCCAAGAGACCCAGTACTTC
v_call: TRBV5-4
j_call: TRBJ2-5
clone_size: -
d_call: -

cdr3_aa: CASSESLAGGVDTQYF
cdr3_nt: TGCGCCAGCAGTGAGAGTTTAGCGGGAGGGGTAGATACGCAGTATTTT
v_call: TRBV10-2
j_call: TRBJ2-3
clone_size: once
d_call: TRBD2

cdr3_aa: CASTKSGRGYEQYF
cdr3_nt: TGTGCCAGCACTAAATCGGGCAGGGGCTACGAGCAGTACTTC
v_call: TRBV5-6
j_call: TRBJ2-7
clone_size: -
d_call: -

cdr3_aa: CASSTTGYEQYF
cdr3_nt: TGTGCCAGCAGTACAACAGGCTACGAGCAGTACTTC
v_call: TRBV27
j_call: TRBJ2-7
clone_size: -
d_call: -

cdr3_aa: CASSVDARLVKNEQFF
cdr3_nt: TGTGCCAGCAGCGTAGATGCCCGACTAGTAAAGAATGAGCAGTTCTTC
v_call: TRBV9
j_call: TRBJ2-1
clone_size: medium-sized
d_call: -

cdr3_aa: CASSNGETQYF
cdr3_nt: TGTGCCAGTAGTAACGGAGAGACCCAGTACTTC
v_call: TRBV19
j_call: TRBJ2-5
clone_size: few
d_call: -

cdr3_aa: CAWSTWGQEQYF
cdr3_nt: TGTGCCTGGAGTACATGGGGCCAAGAGCAGTACTTC
v_call: TRBV30
j_call: TRBJ2-7
clone_size: once
d_call: -

cdr3_aa: CASSYLGNQPQHF
cdr3_nt: TGTGCCAGCAGTTATTTAGGGAATCAGCCCCAGCATTTT
v_call: TRBV6-5
j_call: TRBJ1-5
clone_size: -
d_call: -

cdr3_aa: CASSLALFTTDTQYF
cdr3_nt: TGTGCCAGCAGCTTGGCACTATTCACGACAGATACGCAGTATTTT
v_call: TRBV5-4
j_call: TRBJ2-3
clone_size: -
d_call: -

cdr3_aa: CASSLSAGGGGYTF
cdr3_nt: TGTGCCAGCAGCTTAAGTGCAGGGGGTGGCGGCTACACCTTC
v_call: TRBV7-8
j_call: TRBJ1-2
clone_size: few
d_call: TRBD1

cdr3_aa: CASNRGDTEAFF
cdr3_nt: TGTGCCAGCAATCGAGGGGACACTGAAGCTTTCTTT
v_call: TRBV12-3/TRBV12-4
j_call: TRBJ1-1
clone_size: few
d_call: -

cdr3_aa: CASTLNPQGNEQFF
cdr3_nt: TGTGCCAGTACCCTGAATCCGCAGGGCAATGAGCAGTTCTTC
v_call: TRBV19
j_call: TRBJ2-1
clone_size: -
d_call: -

cdr3_aa: CASSYLSANTGELFF
cdr3_nt: TGTGCCAGCAGTTATTTATCAGCGAACACCGGGGAGCTGTTTTTT
v_call: TRBV6-2/TRBV6-3
j_call: TRBJ2-2
clone_size: -
d_call: -

cdr3_aa: CASSLLTVPSGNTIYF
cdr3_nt: TGCGCCAGCAGCCTACTGACAGTTCCCTCTGGAAACACCATATATTTT
v_call: TRBV5-1
j_call: TRBJ1-3
clone_size: -
d_call: -

cdr3_aa: CASTPTGVTDTQYF
cdr3_nt: TGTGCCAGTACCCCGACAGGAGTCACAGATACGCAGTATTTT
v_call: TRBV19
j_call: TRBJ2-3
clone_size: -
d_call: -

cdr3_aa: CASSQEGTSGDEQFF
cdr3_nt: TGCGCCAGCAGCCAAGAGGGAACTAGCGGGGATGAGCAGTTCTTC
v_call: TRBV4-1
j_call: TRBJ2-1
clone_size: -
d_call: TRBD2

cdr3_aa: CASSFAYEQYF
cdr3_nt: TGTGCCAGCAGCTTCGCCTACGAGCAGTACTTC
v_call: TRBV5-5
j_call: TRBJ2-7
clone_size: -
d_call: -

cdr3_aa: CASSLVGGEETQYF
cdr3_nt: TGCGCCAGCAGCTTGGTTGGAGGGGAGGAGACCCAGTACTTC
v_call: TRBV5-1
j_call: TRBJ2-5
clone_size: -
d_call: -

cdr3_aa: CASSYYRGYGEQYF
cdr3_nt: TGTGCCAGCAGTTACTACAGGGGTTACGGGGAGCAGTACTTC
v_call: TRBV6-5
j_call: TRBJ2-7
clone_size: -
d_call: TRBD1

cdr3_aa: CASSFPARTSGLSNNEQFF
cdr3_nt: TGTGCCAGCAGCTTCCCCGCCCGTACTAGCGGGTTGTCAAACAATGAGCAGTTCTTC
v_call: TRBV9
j_call: TRBJ2-1
clone_size: -
d_call: TRBD2

cdr3_aa: CASSQTRNTEAFF
cdr3_nt: TGTGCCAGCAGCCAGACAAGGAACACTGAAGCTTTCTTT
v_call: TRBV7-8
j_call: TRBJ1-1
clone_size: -
d_call: -

cdr3_aa: CASSVRAYYEQYF
cdr3_nt: TGTGCCAGTAGTGTCCGGGCCTACTACGAGCAGTACTTC
v_call: TRBV19
j_call: TRBJ2-7
clone_size: -
d_call: -

cdr3_aa: CATSRDGFSYEQYF
cdr3_nt: TGTGCCACCAGCAGAGACGGGTTCTCCTACGAGCAGTACTTC
v_call: TRBV15
j_call: TRBJ2-7
clone_size: once
d_call: -

cdr3_aa: CASSVGPGNTGELFF
cdr3_nt: TGTGCCAGCAGCGTAGGGCCAGGGAACACCGGGGAGCTGTTTTTT
v_call: TRBV9
j_call: TRBJ2-2
clone_size: few
d_call: -

cdr3_aa: CASSQVAGGTDTQYF
cdr3_nt: TGTGCCAGCAGCCAAGTGGCCGGGGGGACAGATACGCAGTATTTT
v_call: TRBV4-2
j_call: TRBJ2-3
clone_size: -
d_call: TRBD2

cdr3_aa: CASSLSTGTDTQYF
cdr3_nt: TGTGCCAGCAGCTTATCAACAGGCACAGATACGCAGTATTTT
v_call: TRBV11-1
j_call: TRBJ2-3
clone_size: -
d_call: -

cdr3_aa: CASSGTSTGELFF
cdr3_nt: TGTGCCAGCAGTGGGACTAGCACCGGGGAGCTGTTTTTT
v_call: TRBV6-4
j_call: TRBJ2-2
clone_size: -
d_call: TRBD2

cdr3_aa: CASRYTGQGTEAFF
cdr3_nt: TGTGCCAGCAGATATACGGGACAGGGCACTGAAGCTTTCTTT
v_call: TRBV6-6
j_call: TRBJ1-1
clone_size: few
d_call: TRBD1

cdr3_aa: CASSEGGSNQPQHF
cdr3_nt: TGCGCCAGCAGTGAGGGGGGTTCCAATCAGCCCCAGCATTTT
v_call: TRBV10-2
j_call: TRBJ1-5
clone_size: few
d_call: -

cdr3_aa: CASSITGVGEAFF
cdr3_nt: TGCGCCAGCAGCATAACAGGGGTCGGTGAAGCTTTCTTT
v_call: TRBV5-1
j_call: TRBJ1-1
clone_size: few
d_call: TRBD1

cdr3_aa: CASSQDSGVGGGEQYF
cdr3_nt: TGTGCCAGCAGCCAAGATTCAGGAGTGGGGGGAGGCGAGCAGTACTTC
v_call: TRBV3-1/TRBV3-2
j_call: TRBJ2-7
clone_size: -
d_call: -

cdr3_aa: CASSLRLATGELFF
cdr3_nt: TGTGCCAGCAGCTTAAGGCTAGCCACCGGGGAGCTGTTTTTT
v_call: TRBV7-8
j_call: TRBJ2-2
clone_size: -
d_call: -

cdr3_aa: CASSLQGDEQFF
cdr3_nt: TGTGCCAGCAGCTTACAGGGGGATGAGCAGTTCTTC
v_call: TRBV11-3
j_call: TRBJ2-1
clone_size: few
d_call: TRBD1

cdr3_aa: CASSDGRGYEQYF
cdr3_nt: TGTGCCAGCAGTGACGGGCGCGGCTACGAGCAGTACTTC
v_call: TRBV6-1
j_call: TRBJ2-7
clone_size: -
d_call: -

cdr3_aa: CASSLSRNYGYTF
cdr3_nt: TGTGCCAGCAGCTTGTCCAGGAACTATGGCTACACCTTC
v_call: TRBV11-1
j_call: TRBJ1-2
clone_size: -
d_call: -

cdr3_aa: CAWSKALAGGFPYEQYF
cdr3_nt: TGTGCCTGGAGTAAGGCCCTAGCGGGGGGGTTCCCCTACGAGCAGTACTTC
v_call: TRBV30
j_call: TRBJ2-7
clone_size: -
d_call: TRBD2

cdr3_aa: CASSRRGAWTGELFF
cdr3_nt: TGTGCCAGCAGCCGTAGGGGGGCTTGGACCGGGGAGCTGTTTTTT
v_call: TRBV3-1/TRBV3-2
j_call: TRBJ2-2
clone_size: -
d_call: -

cdr3_aa: CASSLGAAGGLQETQYF
cdr3_nt: TGCGCCAGCAGCTTGGGGGCGGCGGGGGGCTTGCAAGAGACCCAGTACTTC
v_call: TRBV5-1
j_call: TRBJ2-5
clone_size: -
d_call: TRBD2

cdr3_aa: CASSKAGFSNYGYTF
cdr3_nt: TGTGCCAGCAGCAAAGCAGGATTCTCTAACTATGGCTACACCTTC
v_call: TRBV21-1
j_call: TRBJ1-2
clone_size: -
d_call: -

cdr3_aa: CASSTHAGGPYEQYF
cdr3_nt: TGTGCCAGCAGCACTCATGCCGGGGGGCCCTACGAGCAGTACTTC
v_call: TRBV9
j_call: TRBJ2-7
clone_size: -
d_call: -

cdr3_aa: CASSSPGTDTDTQYF
cdr3_nt: TGCGCCAGCAGTTCTCCGGGGACAGACACAGATACGCAGTATTTT
v_call: TRBV5-1
j_call: TRBJ2-3
clone_size: -
d_call: TRBD1

cdr3_aa: CASRPDRNQPQHF
cdr3_nt: TGTGCCAGCAGGCCCGACAGAAATCAGCCCCAGCATTTT
v_call: TRBV6-5
j_call: TRBJ1-5
clone_size: once
d_call: -

cdr3_aa: CATSRSQGGNQPQHF
cdr3_nt: TGTGCCACCAGCAGGTCTCAGGGTGGCAATCAGCCCCAGCATTTT
v_call: TRBV15
j_call: TRBJ1-5
clone_size: -
d_call: -